This TCR beta chain stems from a study of blood T cell repertoires in COVID-19. Study context: The study drew acute and convalescent COVID-19 samples from the United States, Italy and Spain. Sources were T cells, B-cell-depleted T cells, or PBMCs; the material itself was cDNA or gDNA.

On this clone itself: Other DNA sequences from this sample encode an identical CDR3 as well.

Authors' methods: Amplification from reference gene primers served as the basis for estimated nucleated cell counts. The data were produced by immunoSEQ multiplex PCR, yet TCRdb's version contains in-frame clones alone and is incomplete. Clone size and V and J calls were adopted from that table, with D and trimming inferred from the DNA. The sample holds roughly 65,000 clones; around 85% are singletons and the top ten take under 40%. The V end lost 0 bases, the J end lost 2 bases, and 3 bases lay between the germline ends. Germline loops: CDR1 SGHNT, CDR2 YENEEA. CDR3 length equals 13 residues. The sequenced sample was peripheral blood. The receptor was isolated from a woman over 75 with active or convalescent COVID-19. V usage is TRBV11-3 and J usage is TRBJ2-3, with D hard to call. The CDR3 region is CASSLDLTDTQYF. The DNA of the CDR3 is TGTGCCAGCAGCTTAGATCTCACAGATACGCAGTATTTT.